Below are 18 T cell receptor beta chains sequenced from a single sample in a study of read filtering for tumor transcriptome and immune sequencing. Molecular barcoded adaptors covering alpha/delta and beta/gamma chains were used on around 370 ng RNA. TCRdb re-called the reads through MiXCR, storing one row per CDR3 protein. Of more than 30,000 distinct CDR3 sequences in the sample, about 18% are singletons; the top ten hold roughly 17%. Sequencing input: a population of CD138-negative cells sorted from bone marrow. The receptors stem from a donor aged 40 or over with multiple myeloma.

This clonotype has at least ten counts. The gene calls are TRBV6-5 and TRBJ1-1; 8 nucleotides match TRBD1. With 4 bases clipped from V and 5 bases from J, the junction kept 6 bases outside the gene matches. The CDR3 runs to 14 residues. Per the germline V gene, CDR1 is MNHEY and CDR2 is SVGAGI. CDR3 amino acids: CASSSQGAGTEAFF. The CDR3 DNA follows: TGTGCCAGCAGTTCGCAGGGGGCAGGTACTGAAGCTTTCTTT.

This clonotype was observed at least ten times. The chain links TRBV18 to TRBJ1-5; D is possibly TRBD1 (5 bases). Germline loops: CDR1 KGHSH, CDR2 LQKENI. V lost 4 bases and J 1 base, leaving 17 bases between the germline ends. This CDR3 has 17 residues. The CDR3 sequence: CASSLLPGRRSNQPQHF. CDR3 coding DNA: TGTGCCAGCTCACTACTACCGGGACGGAGGAGCAATCAGCCCCAGCATTTT.

This clonotype showed up just a few times. One base away lies a much larger clone, so this may be a sequencing read error. This likely comes from a read error, as the CDR3 has no conserved phenylalanine or tryptophan at its end. The chain combines TRBV29-1 with TRBJ1-2; D ambiguous. The CDR3 consists of 12 residues. V was clipped by 8 bases and J by 2 bases, with 12 bases between them. Germline V CDR1 and CDR2: SQVTM, ANQGSEA. The CDR3 sequence: CSTWATNYGYTS. The CDR3 nucleotides are TGCAGCACCTGGGCCACAAACTATGGCTACACCTCC.

This clonotype was counted between two and nine times. J is TRBJ2-1 and V is TRBV3-1, with 9 nucleotides matching TRBD2. The germline CDR1 and CDR2 sequences are LGHDT and YNNKEL (reference sequence). The ends lost 5 bases at V and 7 bases at J; junction bases unmatched: 9. This CDR3 is 15 amino acids long. Here the CDR3 DNA reads TGTGCCAGCAGCAAGGCCGGGACTAGCTTTAATGAGCAGTTCTTC. Translated: CASSKAGTSFNEQFF.

The sample holds a few counts of this clonotype. A read error may be the cause here, since a much bigger clone is one base away. The chain carries TRBV7-8 and TRBJ1-2; D is uncertain. The CDR3 contains 13 residues. Germline CDR1 SGHVS, CDR2 FQNEAQ. The CDR3 DNA follows: TGTGCCAGCAGCTCTCGGATAGGCTATGGCTGCACCTTC. Its protein is CASSSRIGYGCTF.

This clonotype was counted a few times. The V call is TRBV14, the J call TRBJ2-1, with TRBD1 as a possible D gene (6 bases). V was trimmed by 4 bases and J by 12 bases, leaving 13 bases between them. The CDR3 extends over 12 amino acids. CDR1 and CDR2 (germline): SGHDN, FVKESK. The DNA for the CDR3 is TGTGCCAGCAGCCTACGAGGGGGAAGGCAGTTCTTC. It translates to CASSLRGGRQFF. Full variable domain (rest looked up from reference TRBV14 and TRBJ2-1): EAGVTQFPSHSVIEKGQTVTLRCDPISGHDNLYWYRRVMGKEIKFLLHFVKESKQDESGMPNNRFLAERTGGTYSTLKVQPAELEDSGVYFCASSLRGGRQFFGPGTRLTVL.

This clonotype was seen many times. This chain connects TRBV5-4 to TRBJ2-1; 10 nucleotides match TRBD1. The CDR3 runs to 15 residues. V dropped 0 bases and J dropped 7; count of bases not matched to a gene: 4. CDR1 is SGHNT and CDR2 is YYREEE in the germline V gene (reference sequence). The DNA of the CDR3 is TGTGCCAGCAGCTTGGGACAGGGGGCGTCGAATGAGCAGTTCTTC. As protein: CASSLGQGASNEQFF.

At least ten counts were recorded for this clonotype. The chain couples TRBV5-1 to TRBJ1-5; D remains unclear. The CDR3 spans 15 residues. V was cut by 1 base and J by 0 bases, with 8 bases left in between. The germline gives CDR1 SGHRS, CDR2 YFSETQ. The CDR3 loop reads CASSLTPYSNQPQHF. CDR3 coding DNA: TGCGCCAGCAGCTTGACACCTTATAGCAATCAGCCCCAGCATTTT.

This clonotype was picked up many times. V gene TRBV29-1 combines with J gene TRBJ1-5, with D possibly matching TRBD1 (6 bases). This CDR3 contains 13 residues. The V and J ends lost 6 bases and 5 bases respectively, with 14 bases between them. The germline V gene has CDR1 SQVTM and CDR2 ANQGSEA. The CDR3 spells CSVGGGGDQPQHF. CDR3 sequence (DNA): TGCAGCGTAGGGGGAGGCGGGGATCAGCCCCAGCATTTT.

A note on this clonotype: A clone one base away is much larger, so this may be a read error. V gene TRBV5-1 combines with J gene TRBJ2-2; the D gene is possibly TRBD1 (5 bases). The CDR3 spans 14 residues. CDR1 and CDR2 (germline): SGHRS, YFSETQ. The V end lost 3 bases, the J end lost 7 bases, and 13 bases lay between the germline ends. The CDR3 loop reads CASSSRTFGGELFF. The CDR3 DNA reads as TGCGCCAGCAGCTCCCGGACATTTGGCGGGGAGCTGTTTTTT. Variable domain in full (rest from reference TRBV5-1 and TRBJ2-2): KAGVTQTPRYLIKTRGQQVTLSCSPISGHRSVSWYQQTPGQGLQFLFEYFSETQRNKGNFPGRFSGRQFSNSRSEMNVSTLELGDSALYLCASSSRTFGGELFFGEGSRLTVL.

In its sample, this clonotype was seen many times. The chain recombines TRBV19 with TRBJ2-1; the match to TRBD2 covers 14 bases. V lost 5 bases and J lost 7; bases outside the gene matches: 4. Looked up from germline, CDR1 is LNHDA and CDR2 is SQIVND (reference sequence). The CDR3 extends over 15 amino acids. The CDR3 here is CASSFGTSGRNEQFF. CDR3 nucleotide sequence: TGTGCCAGTAGTTTCGGGACTAGCGGGAGAAATGAGCAGTTCTTC. Drawing the rest from reference TRBV19 and TRBJ2-1, the complete variable domain is DGGITQSPKYLFRKEGQNVTLSCEQNLNHDAMYWYRQDPGQGLRLIYYSQIVNDFQKGDIAEGYSVSREKKESFPLTVTSAQKNPTAFYLCASSFGTSGRNEQFFGPGTRLTVL.

This clonotype was detected ten times or more. This sequence joins TRBV12-5 and TRBJ2-2; D unresolved. Germline CDR1 LGHNT, CDR2 FRNRAP. The V gene lost 3 bases and the J gene lost 2 bases, with 4 bases spanning the gap. The CDR3 consists of 13 residues. The CDR3 bases are TGTGCTAGTGGTTTATTAAACACCGGGGAGCTGTTTTTT. The encoded protein is CASGLLNTGELFF.

By frequency in the sample, this clonotype is medium-sized (0.01 to 0.1%). An end of the junction does not agree with germline; a read error may underlie this. The chain has TRBV7-7 and TRBJ2-5; perhaps TRBD2 as D (6 bases). Germline-derived CDR1 and CDR2 are SSHAT and FNYEAQ (reference sequence). The CDR3 runs 14 residues. The DNA for the CDR3 is TGTGCTAGCAGCTTAGAGGGCGGGATGAGGACCCAGTACTTC. It yields the protein CASSLEGGMRTQYF.

This clonotype came up many times. This chain uses TRBV20-1 with TRBJ2-7; D gene ambiguous. Germline CDR1 reads DFQATT; CDR2 reads SNEGSKA (reference sequence). V was trimmed by 6 bases and J by 0 bases, leaving 9 bases between them. The CDR3 extends over 12 amino acids. The DNA for the CDR3 is TGCAGTGCAACGAGGAGCTCCTACGAGCAGTACTTC. As protein: CSATRSSYEQYF.

The sample holds a few counts of this clonotype. A read error may be the cause here, since a much bigger clone is one base away. The chain recombines TRBV10-3 with TRBJ2-5; 8 bases are a match to TRBD1. Germline lookup yields CDR1 ENHRY and CDR2 SYGVKD. The CDR3 has 16 amino acids. The DNA of the CDR3 is TGTGCCGTCAGTGAGCCCAAATCAGGGGGCAAGGAGACCCAGTACTTC. Residues: CAVSEPKSGGKETQYF.

CDR3 sequence: CASSRVQDNQAFF. For the CDR3, the DNA is TGCGCCAGCAGTAGGGTACAGGATAATCAAGCTTTCTTT. The V call is TRBV5-1, the J call TRBJ1-1; perhaps TRBD1 as D (5 bases). Looked up from germline, CDR1 is SGHRS and CDR2 is YFSETQ. V was pared by 5 bases and J by 9 bases, with 17 bases between. The CDR3 is 13 residues long.

This clonotype was observed many times. This chain connects TRBV30 to TRBJ1-1; no reliable D call. Germline CDR1 and CDR2: GTSNPN and SVGIG (reference sequence). Between the trimmed V and J ends, which lost 3 bases and 2 bases, there was a span of 10 bases. The CDR3 sequence is 13 residues long. The CDR3 sequence: CAWRWLPNTEAFF. DNA of the CDR3: TGTGCCTGGAGATGGTTGCCAAACACTGAAGCTTTCTTT.

Comment on this clonotype: A much larger clone is a single base away; this may be a read error. The rearrangement joins TRBV24-1 to TRBJ2-5; D gene ambiguous. Germline V gives CDR1 KGHDR, CDR2 SFDVKD. The CDR3 covers 19 residues. The CDR3 bases are TGTGCCACCGGTGATAGGCATGAGGTTAATGGCTTAAGGCAAGAGACCCAGTACTTC. Residues: CATGDRHEVNGLRQETQYF.